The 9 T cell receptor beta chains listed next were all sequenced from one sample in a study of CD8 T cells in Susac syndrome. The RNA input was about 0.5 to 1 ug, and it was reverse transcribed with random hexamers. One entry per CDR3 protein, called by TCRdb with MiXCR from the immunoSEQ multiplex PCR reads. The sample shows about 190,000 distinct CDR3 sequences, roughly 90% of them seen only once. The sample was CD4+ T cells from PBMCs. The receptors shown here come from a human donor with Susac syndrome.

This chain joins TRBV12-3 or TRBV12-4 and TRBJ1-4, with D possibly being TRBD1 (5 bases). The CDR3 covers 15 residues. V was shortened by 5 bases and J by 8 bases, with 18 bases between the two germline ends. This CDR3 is CASSTDGAIQEKLFF. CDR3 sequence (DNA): TGTGCCAGCAGTACCGACGGGGCGATCCAGGAAAAACTGTTTTTT.

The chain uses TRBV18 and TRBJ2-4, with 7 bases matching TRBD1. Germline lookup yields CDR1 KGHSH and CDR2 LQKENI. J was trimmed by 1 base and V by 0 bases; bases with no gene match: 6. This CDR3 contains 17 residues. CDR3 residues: CASSPPGTVTAKNIQYF. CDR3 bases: TGTGCCAGCTCACCACCTGGGACAGTTACTGCCAAAAACATTCAGTACTTC.

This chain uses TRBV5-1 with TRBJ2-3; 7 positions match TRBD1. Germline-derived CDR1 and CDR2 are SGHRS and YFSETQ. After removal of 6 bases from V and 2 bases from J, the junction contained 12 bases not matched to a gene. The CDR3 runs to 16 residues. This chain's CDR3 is CASTPLTGSATDTQYF. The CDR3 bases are TGCGCCAGCACCCCCCTGACAGGGAGCGCCACAGATACGCAGTATTTT. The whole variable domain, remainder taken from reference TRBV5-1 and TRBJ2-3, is KAGVTQTPRYLIKTRGQQVTLSCSPISGHRSVSWYQQTPGQGLQFLFEYFSETQRNKGNFPGRFSGRQFSNSRSEMNVSTLELGDSALYLCASTPLTGSATDTQYFGPGTRLTVL.

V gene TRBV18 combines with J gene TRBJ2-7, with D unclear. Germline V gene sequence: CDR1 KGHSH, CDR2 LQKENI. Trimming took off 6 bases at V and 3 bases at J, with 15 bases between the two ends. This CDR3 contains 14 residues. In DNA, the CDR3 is TGTGCCAGCTCCGATGGACGAATAAACTACGAGCAGTACTTC. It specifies CASSDGRINYEQYF.

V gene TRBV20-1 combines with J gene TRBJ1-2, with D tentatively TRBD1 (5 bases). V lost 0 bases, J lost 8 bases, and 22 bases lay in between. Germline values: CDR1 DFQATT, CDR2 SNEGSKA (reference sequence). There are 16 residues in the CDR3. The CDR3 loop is CSARDWGREGRQGYTF. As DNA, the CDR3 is TGCAGTGCTAGAGATTGGGGTCGGGAGGGGAGACAGGGCTACACCTTC.

The CDR3 reads CSATGWTGNDEQYF. In DNA form, the CDR3 reads TGCAGTGCTACGGGTTGGACAGGGAACGACGAGCAGTACTTC. The chain recombines TRBV20-1 with TRBJ2-7; 8 bases fit TRBD1. Germline CDR1 is DFQATT and CDR2 is SNEGSKA (reference sequence). The CDR3 is 14 amino acids. Trimming took 4 bases from V and 5 from J; bases not matched to a gene: 10.

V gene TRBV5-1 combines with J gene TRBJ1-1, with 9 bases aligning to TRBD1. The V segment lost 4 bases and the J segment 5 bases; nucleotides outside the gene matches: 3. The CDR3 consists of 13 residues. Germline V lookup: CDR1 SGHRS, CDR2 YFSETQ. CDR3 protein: CASSGGQGTEAFF. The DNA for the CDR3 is TGCGCCAGCAGCGGCGGACAGGGGACTGAAGCTTTCTTT. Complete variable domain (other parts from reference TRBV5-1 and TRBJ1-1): KAGVTQTPRYLIKTRGQQVTLSCSPISGHRSVSWYQQTPGQGLQFLFEYFSETQRNKGNFPGRFSGRQFSNSRSEMNVSTLELGDSALYLCASSGGQGTEAFFGQGTRLTVV.

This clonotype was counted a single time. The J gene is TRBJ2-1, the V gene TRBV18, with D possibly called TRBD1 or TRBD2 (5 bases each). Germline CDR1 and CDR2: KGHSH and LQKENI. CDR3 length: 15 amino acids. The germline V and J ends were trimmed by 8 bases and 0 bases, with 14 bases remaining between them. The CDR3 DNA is TGTGCCAGCCTGCTCCAGGGACCCTCCTACAATGAGCAGTTCTTC. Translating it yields CASLLQGPSYNEQFF.

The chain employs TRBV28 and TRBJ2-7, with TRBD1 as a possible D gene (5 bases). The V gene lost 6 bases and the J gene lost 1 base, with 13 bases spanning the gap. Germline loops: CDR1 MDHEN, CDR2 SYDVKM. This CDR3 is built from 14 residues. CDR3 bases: TGTGCCAGCAGCCGTCCAGGGTTATCCTACGAGCAGTACTTC. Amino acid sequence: CASSRPGLSYEQYF.